Listed below are T cell receptor beta chains from one sample, sequenced in a study of beta chain features in type 1 diabetes. Only in-frame clones appear in the TCRdb table, and some are missing; sequencing was by immunoSEQ multiplex PCR. The table shows some 640,000 clones, with 11% to 15% occurring only once. The sequenced sample consisted of naive CD4+ T cells from blood. The receptors here all came from a man younger than 30 with type 1 diabetes. CDR3s include the opening cysteine and the closing phenylalanine or tryptophan. The D gene is left open where the match is weak. Size is omitted from some rows. Given values are once, few, many or a class for expanded clones.

v_gene	j_gene	abundance	d_gene	CDR3nt	CDR3aa
TRBV18	TRBJ2-2	once	NA	TGTGCCAGCTCACCAAGGCAGGGGAGAACCGGGGAGCTGTTTTTT	CASSPRQGRTGELFF
TRBV2	TRBJ1-2	few	NA	TGTGCCAGCAGTGCACAGGGTAGCGACTATGGCTACACCTTC	CASSAQGSDYGYTF
TRBV18	TRBJ1-2	few	NA	TGTGCCAGCTCACCAGAGGGGCGCGCCTATGGCTACACCTTC	CASSPEGRAYGYTF
TRBV29-1	TRBJ2-5	few	TRBD1	TGCAGCGTTGTTAGACAGGGGGTAGAGACCCAGTACTTC	CSVVRQGVETQYF
TRBV4-1	TRBJ2-1	NA	TRBD2	TGCGCCAGCAGCCAACCCGGGAGGTCCTACAATGAGCAGTTCTTC	CASSQPGRSYNEQFF
TRBV5-4	TRBJ2-2	NA	NA	TGTGCCAGCAGCTTGATCCGGGGAGGCGGGGAGCTGTTTTTT	CASSLIRGGGELFF
TRBV18	TRBJ2-6	NA	TRBD1	TGTGCCAGCTCACCTTCCGGGACAGGGTCGCCCAACGTCCTGACTTTC	CASSPSGTGSPNVLTF
TRBV29-1	TRBJ2-2	NA	NA	TGCAGCTCAAGCGAGTACTACACCGGGGAGCTGTTTTTT	CSSSEYYTGELFF
TRBV2	TRBJ1-6	NA	NA	TGTGCCAGCAGCAGGGATTATAATTCACCCCTCCACTTT	CASSRDYNSPLHF
TRBV7-2	TRBJ1-2	few	NA	TGTGCCAGCAGCCTATACGACAGTCCGTACGGCTACACCTTC	CASSLYDSPYGYTF
TRBV7-7	TRBJ1-2	NA	NA	TGTGCTAGCAGCCATAAGTATGGCTACACCTTC	CASSHKYGYTF
TRBV7-9	TRBJ2-5	NA	NA	TGTGCCAGCAGCCCGCGGAATCAAGAGACCCAGTACTTC	CASSPRNQETQYF
TRBV18	TRBJ2-3	few	TRBD2	TGTGCCAGCTCCCCCCCGGGACTAAGCACAGATACGCAGTATTTT	CASSPPGLSTDTQYF
TRBV28	TRBJ2-1	NA	NA	TGTGCCAGCAGTTTGGGCGGGTCCTCCTACAATGAGCAGTTCTTC	CASSLGGSSYNEQFF
TRBV13	TRBJ1-1	NA	NA	TGTGCCAGCACTCTAAGGGGGAGCACTGAAGCTTTCTTT	CASTLRGSTEAFF
TRBV29-1	TRBJ2-7	few	TRBD2	TGCAGCGCCAGCACCCTCCACGGGGGGGCTGCCGAGCAGTACTTC	CSASTLHGGAAEQYF
TRBV5-1	TRBJ2-5	few	TRBD2	TGCGCCAGCAGCTTGGCCGAAGTAGCGGGAGGAGGAGAGACCCAGTACTTC	CASSLAEVAGGGETQYF
TRBV5-4	TRBJ1-1	NA	NA	TGTGCCAGCAGCTTAGACAGCACTGAAGCTTTCTTT	CASSLDSTEAFF
TRBV18	TRBJ1-1	few	TRBD1	TGTGCCAGCTCACAGGACAGGGACACTGAAGCTTTCTTT	CASSQDRDTEAFF
TRBV5-1	TRBJ2-5	NA	NA	TGCGCCAGCAGGGAGAACCAAGAGACCCAGTACTTC	CASRENQETQYF
TRBV9	TRBJ2-1	few	TRBD2	TGTGCCAGCAGCGTAGTTAGCGGGAGTCTTGATGAGCAGTTCTTC	CASSVVSGSLDEQFF
TRBV7-9	TRBJ2-1	few	NA	TGTGCCAGCAGCTTATGGCGGGACGGCAATGAGCAGTTCTTC	CASSLWRDGNEQFF
TRBV2	TRBJ2-7	NA	TRBD1	TGTGCCAGCAGCCTACAGGGGGCGGGGGCCTCCTACGAGCAGTACTTC	CASSLQGAGASYEQYF
TRBV7-9	TRBJ2-1	NA	TRBD2	TGTGCCAGCAGCTTAGTCGCAGCGGGAGGGTCCTACAATGAGCAGTTCTTC	CASSLVAAGGSYNEQFF
TRBV7-2	TRBJ2-3	few	TRBD2	TGTGCCAGCAGCTCAGCCTGGACTAGCTTGATGGCGCAGTATTTT	CASSSAWTSLMAQYF
TRBV6-5	TRBJ2-7	NA	TRBD1	TGTGCCAGCAGTTATCGACAGGGACACGAGCAGTACTTC	CASSYRQGHEQYF
TRBV14	TRBJ1-5	few	NA	TGTGCCAGCAGCCAAGTTGGTAGCCAGGTCCCCTCTCGGCGGAATCAGCCCCAGCATTTT	CASSQVGSQVPSRRNQPQHF
TRBV5-6	TRBJ1-2	NA	NA	TGTGCCAGCAGCCAACGGACCGGGCACTATGGCTACACCTTC	CASSQRTGHYGYTF
TRBV28	TRBJ1-2	NA	NA	TGTGCCAGCAGGACGAACTATGGCTACACCTTC	CASRTNYGYTF
TRBV19	TRBJ1-1	few	TRBD1	TGTGCCAGTACCGACAGGGGGCGAGTGACTGAAGCTTTCTTT	CASTDRGRVTEAFF
TRBV29-1	TRBJ2-2	few	NA	TGCAGCGTTGGGTGGTTGCAGGCCGCCTCGAACACCGGGGAGCTGTTTTTT	CSVGWLQAASNTGELFF
TRBV18	TRBJ2-4	few	NA	TGTGCCAGCTCACCACCTCCCAGAGCCAAAAACATTCAGTACTTC	CASSPPPRAKNIQYF
TRBV28	TRBJ2-7	NA	TRBD1	TGTGCCAGCAGTTCGGGACAGGGGTCCTACGAGCAGTACTTC	CASSSGQGSYEQYF
TRBV18	TRBJ2-3	NA	TRBD1	TGTGCCAGCTCGCCCGACAGGGAATTAGATACGCAGTATTTT	CASSPDRELDTQYF
TRBV10-3	TRBJ1-4	NA	TRBD1	TGTGCCATCAGTGAGGGGGACAGGGATAATGAAAAACTGTTTTTT	CAISEGDRDNEKLFF
TRBV2	TRBJ2-5	few	NA	TGTGCCAGCAGAGGCCGGGCACAAGAGACCCAGTACTTC	CASRGRAQETQYF